Listed below are T cell receptor beta chains from one sample, sequenced in a study of T cell responses to AZD1222 COVID-19 vaccine. This table comes from immunoSEQ multiplex PCR, and its TCRdb copy is limited to in-frame clones, with some not included. Among 98,000 or so clones listed, roughly 83% were seen once. The material sequenced was peripheral blood, taken 28 days after the second AZD1222 dose. The receptors shown here come from an adult who received the AZD1222 COVID-19 vaccine. CDR3s include the opening cysteine and the closing phenylalanine or tryptophan. A D gene is named only where the DNA matches it firmly. The size of a clone is reported for some rows only, either as once, few or many, or as a class for expanded clones.

cdr3_nt cdr3_aa j_call v_call d_call clone_size
TGTGCTAGTGGTTCGACGACAGGCGTAATTAATGAAAAACTGTTTTTT CASGSTTGVINEKLFF TRBJ1-4 TRBV12-5 NA NA
TGTGCCAGCAGCAAAAGGTGCGATACAGGGAGTCGGTGGGACACTGAAGCTTTCTTT CASSKRCDTGSRWDTEAFF TRBJ1-1 TRBV21-1 NA NA
TGTGCCACAGGCGCCCCGGGACGAAACACTGAAGCTTTCTTT CATGAPGRNTEAFF TRBJ1-1 TRBV6-5 NA NA
TGTGCCAGCGGGAGGTCCTATGAGCAGTACTTC CASGRSYEQYF TRBJ2-7 TRBV12-3/TRBV12-4 NA NA
TGTGCCAGCAGCCCCCGGGACCCTCCCTATGGCTACACCTTC CASSPRDPPYGYTF TRBJ1-2 TRBV7-9 NA NA
TGCAGCGTGGGGTCAGTAGTCTCCTACAATGAGCAGTTCTTC CSVGSVVSYNEQFF TRBJ2-1 TRBV29-1 NA NA
TGTGCCAGCGAGAGGACGGTTAACTATGGCTACACCTTC CASERTVNYGYTF TRBJ1-2 TRBV6-5 NA NA
TGCGCCAGCAGCCATGACAGGGCACGGCAGCCCCAGCATTTT CASSHDRARQPQHF TRBJ1-5 TRBV4-3 TRBD1 once
TGTGCCAGCAGCCCTCGAAATCAGGGGTGGGCTGGGGCCAACGTCCTGACTTTC CASSPRNQGWAGANVLTF TRBJ2-6 TRBV7-3 NA once
TGTGCCAGCAGTTTACGGCCGGAAAGACAGATTTATGGCTACACCTTC CASSLRPERQIYGYTF TRBJ1-2 TRBV27 NA NA
TGTGCCAGTCGGACAGGCGGAAACTATGGCTACACCTTC CASRTGGNYGYTF TRBJ1-2 TRBV19 TRBD1 few
TGTGCCATCAGTGAGGAGGGTAGCGGGACCCCCCGGGAGACCCAGTACTTC CAISEEGSGTPRETQYF TRBJ2-5 TRBV10-3 TRBD2 NA
TGCGCCAGCAGCGCCCAGGGACAGTCGACTGAAGCTTTCTTT CASSAQGQSTEAFF TRBJ1-1 TRBV5-1 TRBD1 NA
TGTGCCAGCAGCTGGTCGGACAGATCCTTTAACTATGGCTACACCTTC CASSWSDRSFNYGYTF TRBJ1-2 TRBV5-4 NA NA
TGCGCCAGCAGCTTGTCCGGGACAGGACTCTACGAGCAGTACTTC CASSLSGTGLYEQYF TRBJ2-7 TRBV5-1 TRBD1 NA
TGTGCCAGTAGTAGCGCCGGGACAGATCACACTGAAGCTTTCTTT CASSSAGTDHTEAFF TRBJ1-1 TRBV19 TRBD1 NA
TGTGCTAGTGGTTTGATGAACCAAGAGACCCAGTACTTC CASGLMNQETQYF TRBJ2-5 TRBV12-5 NA NA
TGTGCCAGCAGTTTAAGGGGGACTGAAGCTTTCTTT CASSLRGTEAFF TRBJ1-1 TRBV27 NA NA
TGTGCCAGCAGTGGTTCGGGAATTGAAGCTTTCTTT CASSGSGIEAFF TRBJ1-1 TRBV2 NA NA
TGTGCCAGCAGCTTAGTAGTCCCTGCAGTTAACTATGGCTACACCTTC CASSLVVPAVNYGYTF TRBJ1-2 TRBV7-9 NA NA
TGCGCCAGCAGTGAGGTAACCGGGGAGCTGTTTTTT CASSEVTGELFF TRBJ2-2 TRBV10-1 NA NA
TGCGCCAGCAGCTTCGGACGGGGTTACCAAGAGACCCAGTACTTC CASSFGRGYQETQYF TRBJ2-5 TRBV5-1 NA NA
TGTGCCAGCAGCTCGACAGGGCACTATGGCTACACCTTC CASSSTGHYGYTF TRBJ1-2 TRBV7-9 TRBD1 NA
TGTGCCAGCAGCTTAAAGCATACGAGGAGGGACAGGGGACGTTACGAGCAGTACTTC CASSLKHTRRDRGRYEQYF TRBJ2-7 TRBV7-7 TRBD1 NA
TGTGCCAGCAGCGGGACAGCATACGAGCAGTACTTC CASSGTAYEQYF TRBJ2-7 TRBV11-2 TRBD1 NA
TGTGCCAGCAGGGGCCAGTTGAACACTGAAGCTTTCTTT CASRGQLNTEAFF TRBJ1-1 TRBV27 NA once
TGTGCCAGCACCAACCCCGGCGATAATTCACCCCTCCACTTT CASTNPGDNSPLHF TRBJ1-6 TRBV6-5 NA NA
TGTGCCAGCTCATCACAGGGGACATCTAACTATGGCTACACCTTC CASSSQGTSNYGYTF TRBJ1-2 TRBV18 TRBD1 NA
TGCGCCAGCAGCTTTCCCGGGACGGAATATGGCTACACCTTC CASSFPGTEYGYTF TRBJ1-2 TRBV5-1 NA once
TGTGCCAGCAGCCCTCGACAGACATATAATTCACCCCTCCACTTT CASSPRQTYNSPLHF TRBJ1-6 TRBV3-1/TRBV3-2 NA NA
TGTGCCAGCAGCCAAGAACTAGGACAGAGAGCTAACTATGGCTACACCTTC CASSQELGQRANYGYTF TRBJ1-2 TRBV4-2 NA NA
TGTGCCAGCAGCCCCCGAGGCACCGGGGAGCTGTTTTTT CASSPRGTGELFF TRBJ2-2 TRBV9 NA NA
TGTGCCAGCAGTTTCTGGGGGCCCGGGGCCAACGTCCTGACTTTC CASSFWGPGANVLTF TRBJ2-6 TRBV27 NA once
TGTGCCAGCAGCCACGGGGACAGGAAAGAGACCCAGTACTTC CASSHGDRKETQYF TRBJ2-5 TRBV7-2 TRBD1 NA
TGCGCCAGCAGCTTGGCCCCCTCAGGGATCGGAAACACCGGGGAGCTGTTTTTT CASSLAPSGIGNTGELFF TRBJ2-2 TRBV5-1 NA NA
TGTGCCAGCAGCTCAGACCTCTGGGCAGGCTATGGCTACACCTTC CASSSDLWAGYGYTF TRBJ1-2 TRBV6-5 NA few
TGTGCCAGCAGCCAACATCTAGTCCGGGACCGCTACAATGAGCAGTTCTTC CASSQHLVRDRYNEQFF TRBJ2-1 TRBV3-1/TRBV3-2 NA NA
TGTGCCAGCTCACCCCTCGACGGGACGGGGTATGGCTACACCTTC CASSPLDGTGYGYTF TRBJ1-2 TRBV18 NA NA
TGTGCCAGCAGGTATTGGACAGATTCTGAAGCTTTCTTT CASRYWTDSEAFF TRBJ1-1 TRBV27 NA NA
TGCGCCAGCAGCCAAGAAATACTAGCCTACAATGAGCAGTTCTTC CASSQEILAYNEQFF TRBJ2-1 TRBV4-3 NA NA
TGTGCCAGCACTCCCGGACTCGAGAATTCACCCCTCCACTTT CASTPGLENSPLHF TRBJ1-6 TRBV13 NA NA
TGCGCCAGCAGTCGTGACAGTACCCAAGAGACCCAGTACTTC CASSRDSTQETQYF TRBJ2-5 TRBV5-1 NA NA
TGTGCCAGCAGCCCCCCCGGGGGGAACACTGAAGCTTTCTTT CASSPPGGNTEAFF TRBJ1-1 TRBV3-1/TRBV3-2 NA few
TGTGCCAGCAGCTTAGGTTCGACGGCTCAAGAGACCCAGTACTTC CASSLGSTAQETQYF TRBJ2-5 TRBV7-9 NA NA
TGTGCCAGCAGGGGTAGTTTGCCGCTGAACACTGAAGCTTTCTTT CASRGSLPLNTEAFF TRBJ1-1 TRBV6-5 NA few
TGTGCCAGCAGCTTGGTTGGGACTAGCGGGGCCGGGGAGCTGTTTTTT CASSLVGTSGAGELFF TRBJ2-2 TRBV5-6 TRBD2 NA
TGTGCCAGCAGACCCGGGACGGTCAGAGAGACCCAGTACTTC CASRPGTVRETQYF TRBJ2-5 TRBV6-5 NA NA